The clone carrying this T cell receptor beta chain was seen once. This specimen comes from a study of blood T cell repertoires in COVID-19. Study-level information: Samples taken during acute and convalescent COVID-19 were collected in the United States, Italy and Spain. PBMCs, B-cell-depleted T cells, or T cells provided the cDNA or gDNA that made up the material.

Enrollees, about 18 to 90 years old, lived in 24 US areas. The table came from immunoSEQ multiplex PCR; TCRdb's copy has only in-frame clones and leaves some out. The sample contains roughly 140,000 clones, around 80% of which appear only once. In germline, CDR1 is ENHRY, CDR2 SYGVKD. This CDR3 region has 14 residues. Trimming shortened V by 7 bases and J by 0 bases, and 12 bases separated the two germline ends. Sequencing input: PBMCs or T cells enriched from blood (not recorded which). The receptor was isolated from a man between 50 and 59 years old who had recovered from COVID-19. The rearrangement uses TRBV10-3 and TRBJ1-1, with D possibly matching TRBD1 (6 bases). The CDR3 DNA sequence: TGTGCCATCACTAAACAGGGTCTGAACACTGAAGCTTTCTTT. As protein: CAITKQGLNTEAFF.